This paragraph covers one T cell receptor beta chain sequence. This clone's antigen is unknown. Within one base of it there is no much larger clone, and no base qualities were kept. V was cut back by 2 bases and J by 3 bases, leaving a gap of 14 bases between them. The CDR3 holds 16 amino acids from the cysteine to the phenylalanine. The CDR3 DNA has 48 bases and is translated from base 1. The germline V gene supplies CDR1 KGHSH and CDR2 LQKENI. Library method: the immunoSEQ multiplex PCR assay. A mixture of 60 forward primers for TCR Vbeta segments and 13 reverse primers for TCR Jbeta segments was used in the multiplex PCR. Amplification of the CDR3 region of rearranged TCR beta genes was performed with a multiplex PCR assay on genomic DNA. The amplified TCR beta libraries were sequenced on the Illumina HiSeq System as 87-base-pair reads. Concerning the study's data processing: In a later analysis, 70 million to 95 million unique TCR beta chains were counted across the 500 to 850 repertoires, and approximately 11 million of these chains were shared by at least two donors. Raw reads were error-corrected and collapsed into unique sequences by a nearest-neighbor algorithm in which closely related sequences were merged to remove PCR and sequencing errors. To assign V, D and J gene segments, CDR3 sequences were aligned to IMGT reference sequences. For a sequence to be retained, at least a six-nucleotide match to both a V gene segment and a J gene segment was required. A rearrangement counted as productive if the CDR3 had no stop codons and remained in frame with V and J, and every other rearrangement counted as non-productive. Following IMGT convention, CDR3 was defined as the stretch from the second conserved V-encoded cysteine up to the conserved J-encoded phenylalanine. The earlier analysis of 587 of the donors excluded any sequence lacking an unambiguous match to a single V gene segment. In an earlier analysis of 587 of the donors, V segments were called functional above 56.7% productive rearrangements and were called segregating when the between-donor standard deviation exceeded 5%. A statistical classification framework was developed to diagnose cytomegalovirus status using the catalog of TCR beta chain sequences. In a later analysis, V and J genes were assigned by comparing TCR nucleotide sequences against IMGT/GENE-DB human TR gene sequences. Using the TCRdist pipeline, a later analysis assigned CDR3 sequences along with most-parsimonious VDJ recombination scenarios. In a later analysis, every TCR beta chain was defined by the combination of its CDR3 amino acid sequence and its V-gene family, and reads without a unique V-gene family were dropped. In a later analysis, fewer than 650 highly shared, low-generation-probability nucleotide sequences were removed to address suspected cross-contamination and a sequencing artifact. A later analysis calculated a clonal expansion index for each public chain from normalized within-repertoire ranks of inferred template counts. A later analysis computed generation probabilities with a VDJ recombination model fitted to out-of-frame rearrangements, and checked the results against IGoR. Hypergeometric tests were used in a later analysis to score TCR-TCR, TCR-HLA and TCR-CMV co-occurrence, with a repertoire-size bias correction applied to the TCR pairs. In a later analysis, false discovery rates were estimated by permuting HLA or CMV assignments 20 times. In a later analysis, co-occurring TCRs were grouped using DBSCAN, and TCRdist sequence similarity was added for clustering within HLA-allele-positive subsets. Repertoires with fewer than 30,000 or more than 120,000 public chains, plus five repertoires with anomalous nucleotide sharing, were excluded from co-occurrence clustering. This immuneACCESS table, as held by TCRdb, lists in-frame sequences with V and J called but not all clones. Of the missing ones, under half trace to an unresolved V gene in checked studies; the others have no known cause. V and J calls and clone size come straight from that table; D and trimming were deduced from the DNA. This sample has around 150,000 clones in its table, and 65% to 80% of those were observed once. Of the sample, approximately 5% is held by the ten largest clones.

The sample is drawn from a study of cytomegalovirus exposure and HLA in healthy donors (TCRdb year 2017). About the full investigation: An earlier analysis of some 600 of the donors reported 250 to 350 Gb of sequence data and around 110 million unique TCR beta sequences obtained from roughly 180 million T cells. Typing coverage varied by locus: roughly 629-640 donors for A, B, C, DRB1 and DQB1; about 520 for DQA1; over 600 for DPA1; roughly 470 for DPB1. A separate validation cohort of 100 to 150 different subjects was used in addition to the roughly 700-subject first cohort. All discovery cohort repertoires had been generated using a single sequencing platform. Rather than using new phenotypic data, the later analysis identified candidate immune exposures from TCR beta sequences and from how often those sequences occurred across donors. On average, roughly 240,000 unique TCR beta nucleotide sequences were sequenced per donor among a few hundred genotyped donors of the cohort, with 15% to 20% of those sequences being non-productive. An earlier analysis of 500 to 650 of the donors applied high-throughput TCR beta sequencing to assess whether each TCR beta V gene segment acted as functional or pseudogenic. The study combined high-throughput TCR immunosequencing, statistical association of individual TCRs with disease status, and machine learning to predict cytomegalovirus infection status. The study profiled the T cell repertoires of hundreds of subjects by immunosequencing and related them to cytomegalovirus serostatus. In a later analysis, previously published TCR beta repertoires from hundreds of donors were re-analyzed and high-resolution HLA genotyping was added so that TCR occurrence patterns could be studied. The aim of the study was to test whether cataloging public T cell receptors could identify signatures of past pathogen exposure. Donor age, sex, ethnicity and CMV serostatus were collected together with the repertoire data. The genetic ancestry cluster associated with self-reported Caucasian donors included around 76% of the roughly 390 genotyped donors. Both class I and class II loci were covered by HLA typing, at four-digit resolution. Approximately 300 gigabases of sequencing data and around 90 million unique TCR sequences made up an early release that covered approximately 700 HLA-typed donors. A later genetic analysis took genome-wide SNP genotypes for about 55% of the 666 donors and used that subset as a discovery cohort. Because of strong linkage in the cohort, roughly five DR-DQ haplotypes were treated as single units for association and clustering. The study at large found these results: According to the authors, the approach could potentially be generalized to other disease states and immunological phenotypes. Because counts were too low, about 15 rarely observed V segments, including chromosome 9 orphons, were left out of the earlier analysis of 587 of the donors. Most TCR sequences were observed very rarely across donors, whereas some public TCRs were present in many individuals. In an earlier analysis of about 540 of the donors, most TCR beta V segments were observed in productive rearrangements about 87% or about 30% of the time, broadly matching IMGT annotations. Because HLA typing was unavailable for some donors at each locus, only the typed subset was used in association tests. In vitro tests confirmed that a few of the cytomegalovirus-associated TCR beta chains recognize cytomegalovirus antigens. A later analysis found that TCR association rates varied across HLA loci, with DRB1 alleles showing the most associated TCRs and HLA-C alleles the fewest. A group of highly shared sequence variants was considered likely to be a technical artifact of the sequencing pipeline. Several of the top co-occurrence clusters appeared to be linked to parvovirus B19, influenza, CMV and Epstein-Barr virus, according to a later analysis. For the cohort, immune exposure information was limited to CMV serostatus. Most CMV-associated TCR beta chains appeared to be HLA-restricted in a later analysis, and the HLA associations seemed to be driven largely by CMV exposure. In both the original and validation cohorts, the classifier was reported to diagnose cytomegalovirus status with high specificity and sensitivity. Compared with the approximately 670-donor mean, donors in an Asian-associated ancestry cluster had fewer N-insertions in productive TCRs, according to a later genetic analysis. V-gene and J-gene trimming of TCR beta chains was associated with a missense DCLRE1C variant in a later genetic analysis, and the association was replicated in an independent cohort. At a false discovery rate of 0.05, a later analysis linked some 17,000 TCR beta sequences to specific HLA alleles. In a later analysis, HLA-associated TCR beta chains were found to be more clonally expanded and to have lower generation probabilities than equally common non-associated chains. The cohort was sequenced for TCR beta chains only, and without alpha or paired-chain data the features that could be detected were limited. Linkage disequilibrium might explain the correlated functional status among segregating V segments, but an unknown experimental factor could not be ruled out. A total of around 150 TCR beta chains were listed by the study as associated with cytomegalovirus. A further reported finding was that TCR beta sequences accurately predicted the HLA-A and HLA-B alleles for most subjects in the first cohort. When HLA alleles, especially DR and DQ, strongly co-occurred, attributing TCR associations to individual alleles was difficult. The 87-base-pair reads could not distinguish some IMGT-functional V segments, including TRBV6-2 and TRBV6-3, so those segments were excluded. The presence/absence analyses assumed that sequencing depth was roughly uniform across donors, and that assumption may not be true.

The cohort was made up of roughly 670 healthy bone marrow donors. All cohort members were sampled while nominally healthy, although unrecorded immune exposures were likely present. The donor was CMV seropositive and belonged to the group of more than 250 seropositive cohort members. A peripheral blood sample was provided by each donor, and peripheral blood mononuclear cells were used for TCR beta sequencing. Genomic DNA extraction from the blood cell samples was performed with the Qiagen DNeasy Blood Extraction Kit. Sequencing input: PBMCs. The chain was built from TRBV18 and TRBJ1-5; too little of a D gene remains to name it. The sequence was obtained from a man in his late teens or twenties in good health and CMV-seropositive. The CDR3 here reads CASSPDREPYNQPQHF. The nucleotide sequence is given as TGTGCCAGCTCACCAGATCGGGAGCCTTACAATCAGCCCCAGCATTTT.